A single sample gave rise to the 29 T cell receptor beta chains below, sequenced in a study of metastatic and nonmetastatic thyroid tumors. Each patient came to thyroid surgery without any prior treatment (of any kind). TCRdb reprocessed the PCR reads using MiXCR. There are about 90,000 clones in the sample; roughly 8.6% occur only once, and 8.8% lies in the top ten. The sample taken for sequencing was blood. All receptors come from a female donor with papillary thyroid cancer or a benign thyroid nodule (not recorded which). Some clones in this sample may be carry-over from other donors' samples.

This clone was seen many times. V and J are TRBV10-2 and TRBJ1-1, with 8 bases aligning to TRBD1. The junction had 14 bases not matched to a gene; V was cut back by 11 bases and J by 0 bases. The length of the CDR3 is 16 residues. Germline CDR1 and CDR2: WSHSY and SAAADI. The CDR3 sequence: CAGSPGQVLMNTEAFF. For the CDR3, the DNA is TGCGCCGGATCGCCGGGACAGGTACTCATGAACACTGAAGCTTTCTTT.

In this sample, this clone turned up many times. Here the CDR3 reads CASSQVSSGGRTDTQYF. In DNA, the CDR3 is TGTGCCAGCAGCCAAGTTAGTAGCGGGGGACGCACAGATACGCAGTATTTT. The V gene is TRBV3-1, the J gene TRBJ2-3; the match to TRBD2 covers 9 bases. The CDR3 sequence is 17 residues long. Losses at the gene ends were 1 base for V and 1 base for J; bases not matched to a gene: 6. Per germline, CDR1 LGHDT and CDR2 YNNKEL (reference sequence).

This clone was seen a few times. The chain links TRBV3-1 to TRBJ2-7; possibly TRBD1 for D (6 bases). The CDR3 covers 15 residues. V was shortened by 3 bases and J by 6 bases, with 18 bases between the two germline ends. Germline lookup yields CDR1 LGHDT and CDR2 YNNKEL (reference sequence). In nucleotides, the CDR3 is TGTGCCAGCAGCCAGGAAAGGGGACATCTAGGCGAGCAGTACTTC. Encoded protein: CASSQERGHLGEQYF.

The gene calls are TRBV25-1 and TRBJ2-7, with D maybe TRBD1 (6 bases). V was clipped by 3 bases and J by 4 bases, with 13 bases between them. The CDR3 runs to 14 residues. Germline values: CDR1 MGHDK, CDR2 SYGVNS. This CDR3 reads CASSDQGSSYEQYF. The CDR3 DNA is TGTGCCAGCAGTGATCAGGGGTCATCATACGAGCAGTACTTC.

This clone was seen repeatedly, ten times or more. This rearrangement joins TRBV5-6 to TRBJ2-3; no firm D call. Trimming shortened V by 0 bases and J by 3 bases, and 8 bases separated the two germline ends. The germline V gene has CDR1 SGHDT and CDR2 YYEEEE. This CDR3 is 14 amino acids long. The CDR3 DNA sequence: TGTGCCAGCAGCTTGGGGTTGGGAACAGATACGCAGTATTTT. Protein sequence: CASSLGLGTDTQYF.

In the case of this clone: The sample contains more than one DNA sequence encoding this CDR3. The CDR3 DNA follows: TGCGCCAGCAGCGAGAAGATTCGGGGTAATCAGCCCCAGCATTTT. It specifies CASSEKIRGNQPQHF. The V and J genes are TRBV10-2 and TRBJ1-5; no clear D. Trimming stripped 6 bases from V and 4 bases from J, with 16 bases between. This CDR3 comprises 15 residues. Germline loops: CDR1 WSHSY, CDR2 SAAADI.

This clone has a count of ten or more. This chain connects TRBV28 to TRBJ2-7; a weak D match, TRBD2 (5 bases). Trimming left V 6 bases short and J 0 bases short, with 15 bases between. The CDR3 is 15 amino acids. The germline CDR1 and CDR2 sequences are MDHEN and SYDVKM. The CDR3 nucleotides read TGTGCCAGCAGCGACCCCAGCGGCCACTCCTACGAGCAGTACTTC. Translating it yields CASSDPSGHSYEQYF. Based on the CDR3 plus reference TRBV28 and TRBJ2-7, the full variable domain is DVKVTQSSRYLVKRTGEKVFLECVQDMDHENMFWYRQDPGLGLRLIYFSYDVKMKEKGDIPEGYSVSREKKERFSLILESASTNQTSMYLCASSDPSGHSYEQYFGPGTRLTVT.

This clone has just a few counts. Just one base apart from a much larger clone, this may be a read error. The genes are TRBV6-1 and TRBJ2-5; D is unclear. Germline lookup yields CDR1 MNHNS and CDR2 SASEGT. Deletions cut 3 bases from V and 5 bases from J, with 10 bases between. The CDR3 runs to 13 residues. The CDR3 here is CASSEPPSETQYF. CDR3 nucleotide sequence: TGTGCCAGCAGTGAGCCGCCGTCGGAGACCCAGTACTTC.

This clone has at least ten counts. In the same sample, other DNA sequences code for this CDR3. The chain uses TRBV3-1 and TRBJ1-1; 9 nucleotides align to TRBD1. V was pared by 0 bases and J by 10 bases, with 18 bases of the junction left unmatched. Germline lookup yields CDR1 LGHDT and CDR2 YNNKEL (reference sequence). The length of the CDR3 is 18 residues. CDR3 nucleotides: TGTGCCAGCAGCCAAGATCTCCTTCCTACAGGGGGCGGTCGGAGAGCTTTCTTT. Its translation is CASSQDLLPTGGGRRAFF.

This clone was recorded many times. The V call is TRBV12-5, the J call TRBJ2-1; 9 bases agree with TRBD1. CDR1 is LGHNT, CDR2 FRNRAP, per germline. This CDR3 is built from 15 residues. V was pared by 3 bases and J by 4 bases, with 4 bases of the junction left unmatched. This chain's CDR3 is CASGLGTGIYNEQFF. CDR3 in DNA: TGTGCTAGTGGTTTAGGGACAGGGATTTACAATGAGCAGTTCTTC.

At least ten counts were recorded for this clone. The chain employs TRBV20-1 and TRBJ2-1; possible D gene TRBD2, 5 bases. The CDR3 extends over 14 amino acids. Germline CDR1 and CDR2: DFQATT and SNEGSKA (reference sequence). V lost 5 bases, J lost 0 bases, and 11 bases lay in between. The CDR3 DNA follows: TGCAGTGCTCCCGGGATACCCTCCTACAATGAGCAGTTCTTC. Amino acids: CSAPGIPSYNEQFF.

This clone was seen many times. V usage is TRBV28 and J usage is TRBJ2-7, with D unresolved. Trimming removed 3 bases from V and 2 bases from J, with 11 bases in between. Germline V gene data show CDR1 as MDHEN and CDR2 as SYDVKM. The CDR3 is made up of 14 amino acids. The CDR3 sequence: CASSFRGPTYEQYF. In nucleotides, the CDR3 is TGTGCCAGCAGTTTCAGAGGACCTACCTACGAGCAGTACTTC.

This clone was detected a few times. This chain links TRBV6-4 with TRBJ1-1, with a tentative D call TRBD1 (5 bases). Germline-derived CDR1 and CDR2 are MRHNA and SNTAGT. Between the trimmed V and J ends, which lost 0 bases and 8 bases, there was a span of 22 bases. CDR3 size: 17 residues. The CDR3 region has the DNA TGTGCCAGCAGTGACTCTACTTCCCGCAGGGAGCGAGGAGAAGCTTTCTTT. It translates to CASSDSTSRRERGEAFF.

This clone was counted ten times or more. The genes are TRBV3-1 and TRBJ1-2; TRBD1 agrees at 8 bases. Looked up from germline, CDR1 is LGHDT and CDR2 is YNNKEL (reference sequence). This CDR3 comprises 14 residues. V was clipped by 1 base and J by 4 bases; unmatched bases: 2. CDR3 in amino acids: CASSQGQGSYGYTF. CDR3 bases: TGTGCCAGCAGCCAAGGACAGGGGAGCTATGGCTACACCTTC.

This chain joins TRBV7-9 and TRBJ1-1, with 7 bases matching TRBD1. The CDR3 is 14 residues long. The V gene end was trimmed by 5 bases and the J gene end by 5 bases; junction bases not matched to a gene: 8. In germline, CDR1 is SEHNR, CDR2 FQNEAQ (reference sequence). This CDR3 reads CASSPLRGFTEAFF. Here the CDR3 DNA reads TGTGCCAGCAGCCCGCTCAGGGGGTTTACTGAAGCTTTCTTT.

This clone showed up many times. The V and J genes are TRBV7-9 and TRBJ1-5, with 8 positions matching TRBD1. The CDR3 totals 14 residues. The junction had 5 bases not matched to a gene; V was cut back by 5 bases and J by 5 bases. Germline V gives CDR1 SEHNR, CDR2 FQNEAQ (reference sequence). In DNA form, the CDR3 reads TGTGCCAGCAGCCCAGGGACAGGCCATCAGCCCCAGCATTTT. This encodes CASSPGTGHQPQHF.

This clone was recorded at least ten times. The chain joins TRBV12-3 or TRBV12-4 to TRBJ1-2; 7 positions agree with TRBD1. CDR3 length: 12 amino acids. J was trimmed by 6 bases and V by 10 bases; bases with no gene match: 8. CDR3 DNA: TGTGCCACCCTCGAGGGGGCGAATGGCTACACCTTC. This gives the protein CATLEGANGYTF.

This clone was observed many times. J is TRBJ2-2 and V is TRBV10-2, with 8 nucleotides matching TRBD1. The CDR3 extends over 13 amino acids. The germline V gene has CDR1 WSHSY and CDR2 SAAADI. The V gene end was trimmed by 6 bases and the J gene end by 5 bases; junction bases not matched to a gene: 2. Here the CDR3 DNA reads TGCGCCAGCAGAGACAGGGGAACCGGGGAGCTGTTTTTT. This sequence encodes CASRDRGTGELFF.

Many counts were recorded for this clone. Possible read error: a much larger clone is one base away. The chain combines TRBV7-3 with TRBJ2-2; D might be TRBD1 or TRBD2, each matching 6 bases. This CDR3 spans 16 amino acids. Germline V gene lookup returns CDR1 SGHTA and CDR2 FQGTGA. The CDR3 spells CASSLTGGRNTRELFF. The CDR3 DNA reads TGTGCCAGCAGCTTAACGGGGGGCAGAAACACCCGGGAGCTGTTTTTT.

At least ten counts were recorded for this clone. The CDR3 here is CSASREGTQYF. The DNA of the CDR3 is TGCAGTGCTAGCAGGGAAGGGACCCAGTACTTC. This sequence joins TRBV20-1 and TRBJ2-5; tentative D call: TRBD1 (5 bases). Trimming left V 3 bases short and J 7 bases short, with 9 bases between. The CDR3 length is 11 residues. Germline V gives CDR1 DFQATT, CDR2 SNEGSKA (reference sequence).

This clone was detected ten times or more. The chain is built from TRBV27 and TRBJ1-4; 8 positions match TRBD1. This CDR3 contains 15 residues. The germline gives CDR1 MNHEY, CDR2 SMNVEV (reference sequence). With 6 bases clipped from V and 3 bases from J, the junction kept 6 bases outside the gene matches. The CDR3 region is CASRKTGGANEKLFF. The CDR3 bases are TGTGCCAGCAGAAAAACAGGGGGAGCTAATGAAAAACTGTTTTTT.

This clone was counted at least ten times. V usage is TRBV7-6 and J usage is TRBJ1-6; D is uncertain. Germline-derived CDR1 and CDR2 are SGHVS and FNYEAQ. Trimming left V 1 base short and J 7 bases short, with 14 bases between. There are 16 residues in the CDR3. The CDR3 is CASSLGSQRTNSPLHF. The CDR3 region has the DNA TGTGCCAGCAGCTTAGGTTCTCAGAGAACCAATTCACCCCTCCACTTT.

This clone was recorded at least ten times. This chain connects TRBV20-1 to TRBJ1-5; D is perhaps TRBD1 (6 bases). Trimming stripped 2 bases from V and 4 bases from J, with 12 bases between. CDR1 DFQATT and CDR2 SNEGSKA come from the germline V gene (reference sequence). This CDR3 has 14 residues. The CDR3 sequence: CSARLRGPNQPQHF. CDR3 DNA sequence: TGCAGTGCTAGACTCAGGGGTCCTAATCAGCCCCAGCATTTT.

The chain links TRBV30 to TRBJ1-2; possibly TRBD1 for D (5 bases). Between the trimmed V and J ends, which lost 2 bases and 5 bases, there was a span of 12 bases. Germline values: CDR1 GTSNPN, CDR2 SVGIG (reference sequence). CDR3 length: 13 residues. Written as DNA, the CDR3 is TGTGCCTGGAGTACTGGGGACTTTTATGGCTACACCTTC. Amino acid sequence: CAWSTGDFYGYTF.

This clone has at least ten counts. One junction end does not reproduce the germline sequence, and a read error may be involved. The chain is built from TRBV12-3 or TRBV12-4 and TRBJ1-3; 7 bases fit TRBD1. The CDR3 is made up of 15 amino acids. The CDR3: CASSSRTGKGSTIYF. The CDR3 nucleotides read TGTGCCAGCAGTTCCCGGACAGGCAAAGGAAGCACCATATATTTT.

In its sample, this clone was seen many times. This chain uses TRBV2 with TRBJ1-2; a possible D gene is TRBD1 (5 bases). The CDR3 has 13 amino acids. V lost 6 bases and J 5 bases, leaving 13 bases between the germline ends. CDR1 and CDR2 from the germline V gene are SNHLY and FYNNEI. The CDR3: CASSGGKGYGYTF. The CDR3 coding sequence is TGTGCCAGCAGCGGGGGAAAGGGGTATGGCTACACCTTC.

This chain links TRBV20-1 with TRBJ2-2; 9 bases are shared with TRBD1. Trimming removed 4 bases from V and 4 bases from J; junction bases left unmatched: 10. The CDR3 is 16 residues long. Germline CDR1 DFQATT, CDR2 SNEGSKA (reference sequence). CDR3 DNA sequence: TGCAGTGCTAACCCAGACAGGGGGGCCAGCACCGGGGAGCTGTTTTTT. Its translation: CSANPDRGASTGELFF.

This clone was observed a handful of times. The chain joins TRBV6-5 to TRBJ1-1; tentatively, D is TRBD1 (5 bases). Looked up from germline, CDR1 is MNHEY and CDR2 is SVGAGI. V lost 0 bases, J lost 7 bases, and 9 bases lay in between. The CDR3 extends over 13 amino acids. CDR3: CASSYSRGGEAFF. CDR3 sequence (DNA): TGTGCCAGCAGTTACTCGAGGGGCGGTGAAGCTTTCTTT.

This clone was picked up many times. This chain uses TRBV6-1 with TRBJ1-2, with TRBD1 matching 7 bases. The CDR3 covers 13 residues. Unmatched junction bases numbered 8, after V lost 5 bases and J lost 8 bases. CDR1 and CDR2 from the germline V gene are MNHNS and SASEGT. The CDR3: CASSPDRALGYTF. The CDR3 DNA sequence: TGTGCCAGCAGTCCAGACAGGGCCCTAGGCTACACCTTC.